The present entry profiles one T cell receptor (beta chain) with its context. Its matching antigen is unknown. This specimen belongs to a study of a mutant IDH1 vaccine in newly diagnosed glioma. Time point specified: baseline, week 1 (first vaccination visit). Treatment defined: pre-vaccination baseline after standard-of-care therapy. The method was immunoSEQ multiplex PCR; TCRdb's version includes in-frame clones alone and lacks a portion of them. Of about 88,000 clones listed, over 75% are singletons. Per the germline V gene, CDR1 is MDHEN and CDR2 is SYDVKM. The CDR3 is made up of 13 amino acids. The ends were cut back, 4 bases at V and 7 bases at J, with 14 bases in the middle. Study-wide results and caveats: Vaccine-induced immune responses were detected in over 90% of patients.

Specimen: PBMCs, collected from a glioma patient treated with radiotherapy, temozolomide or both. The rearrangement uses TRBV28 and TRBJ2-7; D gene ambiguous. The receptor comes from a man between 40 and 49 years old with glioma. Some clones in this sample may be carry-over from other donors' samples. The CDR3 is CASSSPGFWEQYF. CDR3 in DNA: TGTGCCAGCAGTTCGCCTGGGTTTTGGGAGCAGTACTTC.